The next 2 T cell receptor beta chains were all read from a single sample in a study of blood T cell repertoires in COVID-19. The data were produced by immunoSEQ multiplex PCR, yet TCRdb's version contains in-frame clones alone and is incomplete. The sample holds 200,000 to 250,000 clones, around 80% seen once. Sequencing was carried out using peripheral blood. These receptors all come from a woman aged 80 or older with COVID-19, enrolled during active disease.

This clone was counted a few times. J is TRBJ2-2 and V is TRBV6-2 or TRBV6-3; 13 bases are shared with TRBD2. CDR1 is MNHEY and CDR2 is SVGEGT in the germline V gene. J lost 4 bases, V lost 0 bases, and 14 bases had no gene match. The CDR3 sequence is 21 residues long. For the CDR3, the DNA is TGTGCCAGCAGTTACTCGCGGGGGAGACTAGCGGGAGGACCCCCCACCGGGGAGCTGTTTTTT. Translating gives CASSYSRGRLAGGPPTGELFF.

The chain uses TRBV18 and TRBJ1-4; maybe TRBD1 (5 bases). This CDR3 has 15 residues. Trimming removed 3 bases at V and 8 bases at J, with 16 bases between. Per germline, CDR1 KGHSH and CDR2 LQKENI. CDR3 sequence: CASSPQQTVSEKLFF. The CDR3 DNA sequence: TGTGCCAGCTCACCTCAGCAGACAGTCAGCGAAAAACTGTTTTTT. Full variable domain (outside the CDR3, taken from reference TRBV18 and TRBJ1-4): NAGVMQNPRHLVRRRGQEARLRCSPMKGHSHVYWYRQLPEEGLKFMVYLQKENIIDESGMPKERFSAEFPKEGPSILRIQQVVRGDSAAYFCASSPQQTVSEKLFFGSGTQLSVL.